Listed here are 26 T cell receptor beta chains from one sample, sequenced in a study of blood T cells in healthy people across ages (dated by TCRdb to about 2015). Receptor libraries were prepared by 5' RACE. The listed sequencing device is Illumina HiSeq 2500. A second roughly 6 to 11 cycle PCR used a sample-barcoded 5' primer and a J-beta primer mix. The public reads were reanalyzed by TCRdb: fastp trimming at Q25, MiXCR alignment, in-frame beta chains only. Each record represents a unique CDR3 protein, reported with the most common genes and DNA among its rows. This sample comprises almost 800,000 distinct CDR3 sequences, 55% to 70% of them detected only once. Of the sample, roughly 22% is held by the ten largest clones. Sequencing used blood. The receptor source for this set is a man aged 30 to 45 in good health.

This clonotype was seen only a few times. The CDR3 coding sequence is TGTGCCAGCCTAGATAGTAGTAAGGGTACGCAGTATTTT. Translating gives CASLDSSKGTQYF. The chain couples TRBV28 to TRBJ2-3, with unresolved D. Trimming took 8 bases from V and 8 from J, leaving 17 bases between them. The CDR3 runs 13 residues. The V gene's germline CDR1 is MDHEN and CDR2 SYDVKM.

The rearrangement joins TRBV25-1 to TRBJ2-7; D is possibly TRBD2 (5 bases). Trimming took off 4 bases at V and 2 bases at J, with 15 bases between the two ends. Germline CDR1 and CDR2: MGHDK and SYGVNS. The CDR3 length is 15 residues. Here the CDR3 DNA reads TGTGCCAGCAGTGCGCGGGCGCCGACCGCCTACGAGCAGTACTTC. It codes for CASSARAPTAYEQYF.

The CDR3 coding sequence is TGCAGTGCTAAGATATCCGGGAGGATCACAGATACGCAGTATTTT. This gives the protein CSAKISGRITDTQYF. This rearrangement joins TRBV20-1 to TRBJ2-3, with 7 positions matching TRBD2. This CDR3 region has 15 residues. Germline CDR1 DFQATT, CDR2 SNEGSKA (reference sequence). The trim removed 4 bases at V and 2 bases at J, leaving 9 bases unmatched.

The CDR3 spells CAWSVVQDHGYTF. CDR3 coding DNA: TGTGCCTGGAGTGTAGTGCAGGATCATGGCTACACCTTC. This chain uses TRBV30 with TRBJ1-2; D gene ambiguous. CDR3 length: 13 amino acids. Germline V lookup: CDR1 GTSNPN, CDR2 SVGIG (reference sequence). V was clipped by 0 bases and J by 6 bases, with 11 bases between them. Complete variable domain (other parts from reference TRBV30 and TRBJ1-2): SQTIHQWPATLVQPVGSPLSLECTVEGTSNPNLYWYRQAAGRGLQLLFYSVGIGQISSEVPQNLSASRPQDRQFILSSKKLLLSDSGFYLCAWSVVQDHGYTFGSGTRLTVV.

The chain is built from TRBV5-6 and TRBJ1-1; no firm D call. Germline loops: CDR1 SGHDT, CDR2 YYEEEE. This CDR3 spans 12 amino acids. V was clipped by 0 bases and J by 5 bases, with 5 bases between them. The CDR3 protein is CASSLGWTEAFF. CDR3 nucleotide sequence: TGTGCCAGCAGCTTGGGATGGACTGAAGCTTTCTTT.

The rearrangement links TRBV10-3 to TRBJ2-1, with 14 bases fitting TRBD2. The CDR3 totals 14 residues. After removal of 9 bases from V and 3 bases from J, the junction contained 1 base not matched to a gene. The germline V gene encodes CDR1 ENHRY and CDR2 SYGVKD. The CDR3 sequence: CAIGTSGGYNEQFF. Here the CDR3 DNA reads TGTGCCATTGGGACTAGCGGGGGCTACAATGAGCAGTTCTTC.

V usage is TRBV6-5 and J usage is TRBJ2-3; D possibly uses TRBD1 or TRBD2 (5 bases each). Germline V gene lookup returns CDR1 MNHEY and CDR2 SVGAGI. Deletions cut 0 bases from V and 4 bases from J, with 8 bases between. The CDR3 is made up of 14 amino acids. CDR3 sequence reads: CASSYSMGADTQYF. The DNA of the CDR3 is TGTGCCAGCAGTTACTCGATGGGGGCAGATACGCAGTATTTT.

The genes are TRBV28 and TRBJ2-7; D call uncertain. Germline V gene sequence: CDR1 MDHEN, CDR2 SYDVKM. This CDR3 region has 14 residues. Trimming took off 2 bases at V and 7 bases at J, with 15 bases between the two ends. The CDR3 DNA reads as TGTGCCAGCAGTTTACTTGGCGGCCAGAAGGAGCAGTACTTC. Amino acid sequence: CASSLLGGQKEQYF.

The chain combines TRBV4-3 with TRBJ2-5, with D hard to call. CDR1 is LGHNA and CDR2 is YSLEER in the germline V gene. V was pared by 2 bases and J by 5 bases, with 12 bases between. The CDR3 covers 14 residues. CDR3 coding DNA: TGCGCCAGCAGCCAAAGTCGAGGTAGCGAGACCCAGTACTTC. It encodes CASSQSRGSETQYF.

V usage is TRBV7-2 and J usage is TRBJ2-7; 9 nucleotides agree with TRBD2. The CDR3 runs to 14 residues. The germline V gene has CDR1 SGHTA and CDR2 FQGNSA. V trimming: 5 bases; J trimming: 2 bases; junction bases outside the gene matches: 4. CDR3: CASSPPSGAYEQYF. The CDR3 DNA is TGTGCCAGCAGCCCCCCTAGCGGGGCCTACGAGCAGTACTTC.

This clonotype turned up a few times. The chain links TRBV28 to TRBJ1-2; perhaps TRBD1 as D (6 bases). Trimming pared 5 bases from V and 4 bases from J, leaving 14 bases between. Germline V lookup: CDR1 MDHEN, CDR2 SYDVKM. The CDR3 is 14 amino acids. The CDR3 loop reads CASSPHREAYGYTF. In nucleotides, the CDR3 is TGTGCCAGCAGTCCCCACAGGGAGGCCTATGGCTACACCTTC.

The chain links TRBV15 to TRBJ2-3, with 11 nucleotides matching TRBD2. V gave up 1 base and J gave up 6 bases; unmatched junction bases: 3. Looked up from germline, CDR1 is LNHNV and CDR2 is YYDKDF (reference sequence). The CDR3 spans 15 residues. In DNA, the CDR3 is TGTGCCACCAGCAGAGTGGCTAGCGGGGGGGATACGCAGTATTTT. It encodes CATSRVASGGDTQYF.

This clonotype was picked up a small number of times. The V gene is TRBV20-1, the J gene TRBJ2-7, with a possible D match to TRBD2 (7 bases). V lost 4 bases and J lost 0, with 13 bases in between. Germline V gives CDR1 DFQATT, CDR2 SNEGSKA (reference sequence). CDR3 length equals 14 residues. The CDR3 region has the DNA TGCAGTGCTACTGAGGGGGGGCTCTCCTACGAGCAGTACTTC. As protein: CSATEGGLSYEQYF.

The V gene is TRBV2, the J gene TRBJ1-2; 7 nucleotides agree with TRBD1. CDR1 is SNHLY, CDR2 FYNNEI, per germline. The CDR3 has 13 residues. With 9 bases clipped from V and 2 bases from J, the junction kept 6 bases outside the gene matches. The CDR3 spells CARTTGENYGYTF. The DNA of the CDR3 is TGTGCCAGGACCACAGGGGAGAACTATGGCTACACCTTC.

This chain joins TRBV9 and TRBJ2-1; D not resolved. Germline CDR1 is SGDLS and CDR2 is YYNGEE. The V end lost 4 bases, the J end lost 4 bases, and 12 bases lay between the germline ends. The CDR3 totals 14 residues. CDR3: CASSKPPRYNEQFF. The CDR3 nucleotides read TGTGCCAGCAGCAAACCCCCGCGGTACAATGAGCAGTTCTTC.

The chain employs TRBV4-2 and TRBJ2-1; TRBD1 matches 8 bases. Germline V lookup: CDR1 LGHNA, CDR2 YNFKEQ. The CDR3 has 17 amino acids. The V and J ends lost 3 bases and 7 bases, in that order; junction bases with no gene match: 14. The CDR3 spells CASSQAQPGQAGNEQFF. Written as DNA, the CDR3 is TGTGCCAGCAGCCAGGCCCAACCGGGACAGGCCGGGAATGAGCAGTTCTTC.

V and J are TRBV28 and TRBJ1-2, with a weak D call TRBD1 (5 bases). There are 11 residues in the CDR3. Trimming removed 8 bases from V and 8 bases from J, with 12 bases in between. Germline V CDR1 and CDR2: MDHEN, SYDVKM. The CDR3 loop reads CASRGSEGYTF. The CDR3 nucleotides are TGTGCCAGCCGGGGGTCGGAGGGCTACACCTTC.

The genes are TRBV20-1 and TRBJ2-3; 7 bases match TRBD2. This CDR3 contains 20 residues. Germline values: CDR1 DFQATT, CDR2 SNEGSKA (reference sequence). Trimming removed 0 bases from V and 6 bases from J; junction bases left unmatched: 24. The CDR3 protein is CSARDSGLGAYTYLLDTQYF. CDR3 sequence (DNA): TGCAGTGCTAGAGATTCAGGACTAGGAGCTTACACCTATCTCCTGGATACGCAGTATTTT.

The V and J genes are TRBV5-1 and TRBJ1-1, with a tentative D call TRBD1 (6 bases). Trimming removed 6 bases at V and 5 bases at J, with 11 bases between. The germline gives CDR1 SGHRS, CDR2 YFSETQ. The CDR3 has 12 amino acids. The CDR3 here is CASIRGGTEAFF. In DNA, the CDR3 is TGCGCCAGCATTCGAGGGGGTACTGAAGCTTTCTTT.

V and J are TRBV20-1 and TRBJ2-7, with TRBD1 matching over 7 bases. The germline gives CDR1 DFQATT, CDR2 SNEGSKA (reference sequence). The V and J ends lost 4 bases and 2 bases, in that order; junction bases with no gene match: 11. This CDR3 has 15 amino acids. CDR3 bases: TGCAGTGCTACCCTCTATAAGACAGGGACCTACGAGCAGTACTTC. Translation gives CSATLYKTGTYEQYF.

To note about this clonotype: One end of the junction varies from germline; a read error may be responsible. The J gene is TRBJ2-4, the V gene TRBV25-1; no reliable D call. The J call may be faulty, since TRBJ2-7 better matches the DNA end. The CDR3 is 12 residues long. Germline CDR1 reads MGHDK; CDR2 reads SYGVNS. The DNA of the CDR3 is TGTGCCAGCACCGATCGCTCCCACGAGCAGTACTTC. Its translation: CASTDRSHEQYF.

The V and J genes are TRBV20-1 and TRBJ1-4, with D uncertain. V lost 5 bases to trimming and J lost 3 bases, with 16 bases between them. The V gene's germline CDR1 is DFQATT and CDR2 SNEGSKA (reference sequence). This CDR3 is built from 15 residues. CDR3 DNA sequence: TGCAGTGCTCCCATGGGCAGACTATCTAATGAAAAACTGTTTTTT. Encoded protein: CSAPMGRLSNEKLFF.

V usage is TRBV6-5 and J usage is TRBJ2-5, with 7 bases that match TRBD2. The end of the DNA fits TRBJ2-1 better, so the J call may be wrong. CDR3 size: 13 residues. CDR1 and CDR2 from the germline V gene are MNHEY and SVGAGI. CDR3 protein: CASWGGEVGEQFF. CDR3 nucleotide sequence: TGTGCCAGCTGGGGGGGGGAGGTAGGTGAGCAGTTCTTC.

The V call is TRBV20-1, the J call TRBJ1-5; no reliable D call. This CDR3 has 15 amino acids. Trimming removed 4 bases from V and 4 bases from J, with 17 bases in between. The germline V gene encodes CDR1 DFQATT and CDR2 SNEGSKA (reference sequence). CDR3 protein: CSANGVGSFNQPQHF. Written as DNA, the CDR3 is TGCAGTGCTAATGGGGTTGGTTCTTTTAATCAGCCCCAGCATTTT.

The chain combines TRBV12-5 with TRBJ1-4; TRBD1 might be the D (6 bases). CDR1 LGHNT and CDR2 FRNRAP come from the germline V gene. This CDR3 contains 14 residues. V was trimmed by 8 bases and J by 3 bases, leaving 13 bases between them. CDR3 DNA sequence: TGTGCTAGTCGCCTAGGGGGAGCTAATGAAAAACTGTTTTTT. Translating it yields CASRLGGANEKLFF.

The CDR3 spells CSFGTPYNEQFF. For the CDR3, the DNA is TGCAGCTTCGGGACACCCTACAATGAGCAGTTCTTC. The rearrangement joins TRBV29-1 to TRBJ2-1; the D gene is possibly TRBD1 (6 bases). This CDR3 contains 12 residues. The V and J ends lost 8 bases and 2 bases respectively, with 10 bases between them. The germline V gene has CDR1 SQVTM and CDR2 ANQGSEA.